One sample yielded the 14 T cell receptor beta chains listed below, sequenced in a study of radiotherapy plus CTLA-4 blockade in lung cancer. Profiling relied on immunoSEQ multiplex PCR, and the TCRdb table lists in-frame clones only, not all of them. The sample shows tens of thousands of clones, 70% to 90% of them seen only once. The sequenced sample was peripheral blood, obtained from a patient treated with radiotherapy plus ipilimumab. Receptors originate from a human donor with non-small cell lung cancer whose response to radiotherapy plus ipilimumab could not be evaluated.

V is TRBV6-1 and J is TRBJ2-1; 11 nucleotides agree with TRBD1. The V gene's germline CDR1 is MNHNS and CDR2 SASEGT. The CDR3 sequence is 16 residues long. V was pared by 3 bases and J by 5 bases, with 6 bases of the junction left unmatched. This chain's CDR3 is CASSEAGQGGNNEQFF. For the CDR3, the DNA is TGTGCCAGCAGTGAGGCGGGACAGGGGGGGAACAATGAGCAGTTCTTC.

This sequence joins TRBV29-1 and TRBJ1-1; D possibly corresponds to TRBD1 (5 bases). Germline V lookup: CDR1 SQVTM, CDR2 ANQGSEA. The germline V and J ends were trimmed by 7 bases and 1 base, with 16 bases remaining between them. The CDR3 has 14 residues. The CDR3 here is CSAAVGRTNTEAFF. CDR3 DNA: TGCAGCGCGGCGGTGGGGCGTACGAACACTGAAGCTTTCTTT.

This clone was recorded once. This chain connects TRBV5-1 to TRBJ2-3; the D is unclear. The germline V gene has CDR1 SGHRS and CDR2 YFSETQ. The CDR3 has 14 amino acids. Deletions cut 1 base from V and 2 bases from J, with 8 bases between. The CDR3 region is CASSLTEVTDTQYF. Here the CDR3 DNA reads TGCGCCAGCAGCTTGACAGAAGTCACAGATACGCAGTATTTT.

The genes are TRBV6-5 and TRBJ1-2, with a possible D match to TRBD1 (5 bases). CDR3 length: 13 amino acids. Trimming stripped 6 bases from V and 3 bases from J, with 11 bases between. Looked up from germline, CDR1 is MNHEY and CDR2 is SVGAGI. CDR3 region: CASRGTGYYGYTF. In nucleotides, the CDR3 is TGTGCCAGCAGGGGAACAGGATACTATGGCTACACCTTC.

J is TRBJ2-7 and V is TRBV28; 7 bases line up with TRBD2. Germline trimming cut 2 bases from V and 1 base from J; bases unmatched to any gene: 5. Germline CDR1 MDHEN, CDR2 SYDVKM. The CDR3 is 15 amino acids. The CDR3 nucleotides read TGTGCCAGCAGTTTAGGGGACTACCGTTCCTACGAGCAGTACTTC. It translates to CASSLGDYRSYEQYF.

V is TRBV10-3 and J is TRBJ2-3; 10 bases agree with TRBD1. CDR3 length: 16 residues. The V gene end was trimmed by 6 bases and the J gene end by 4 bases; junction bases not matched to a gene: 10. CDR1 and CDR2 (germline): ENHRY, SYGVKD. The CDR3 spells CAISDPGQGRSDTQYF. DNA for the CDR3: TGTGCCATCAGCGATCCGGGACAGGGGAGGTCAGATACGCAGTATTTT.

V is TRBV7-8 and J is TRBJ2-2, with TRBD1 matching 8 bases. This CDR3 comprises 16 residues. After removal of 1 base from V and 3 bases from J, the junction contained 4 bases not matched to a gene. Germline CDR1 and CDR2: SGHVS and FQNEAQ. Written as DNA, the CDR3 is TGTGCCAGCAGCTTAGGGCGGACAGGGTACACCGGGGAGCTGTTTTTT. Protein: CASSLGRTGYTGELFF.

The chain employs TRBV5-1 and TRBJ1-1; a possible D gene is TRBD1 (5 bases). CDR1 and CDR2 from the germline V gene are SGHRS and YFSETQ. The V end lost 3 bases, the J end lost 2 bases, and 11 bases lay between the germline ends. The CDR3 is 14 amino acids. This chain's CDR3 is CASSWNGQNTEAFF. DNA of the CDR3: TGCGCCAGCAGCTGGAACGGACAAAACACTGAAGCTTTCTTT.

Comments on this clone: At one end the junction does not follow the germline gene, possibly because of a read error. The chain uses TRBV7-2 and TRBJ2-7; 11 bases agree with TRBD2. Germline V gene data show CDR1 as SGHTA and CDR2 as FQGNSA. This CDR3 is 14 amino acids long. CDR3 protein: CASSLAALAGGLLF. The CDR3 region has the DNA TGTGCCAGCAGCTTAGCGGCCCTAGCGGGAGGTCTACTCTTC.

The rearrangement joins TRBV28 to TRBJ2-5; 8 bases are a match to TRBD2. The V and J ends lost 2 bases and 5 bases, in that order; junction bases with no gene match: 10. Germline loops: CDR1 MDHEN, CDR2 SYDVKM. This CDR3 comprises 16 residues. CDR3 sequence (DNA): TGTGCCAGCAGTTTAGCGGCGGCGGGAGGCGGGGAGACCCAGTACTTC. This translates into CASSLAAAGGGETQYF.

The CDR3 DNA follows: TGTGCCAGCAGCCCGGGGACTAGCGGATTCTTCACAGATACGCAGTATTTT. Translating it yields CASSPGTSGFFTDTQYF. The chain couples TRBV9 to TRBJ2-3; 11 bases map to TRBD2. Trimming at V came to 4 bases and at J to 2 bases, leaving 9 bases not matched to a gene. The CDR3 sequence is 17 residues long. Germline CDR1 is SGDLS and CDR2 is YYNGEE.

The V call is TRBV2, the J call TRBJ2-4; TRBD1 agrees at 8 bases. The CDR3 covers 14 residues. Germline loops: CDR1 SNHLY, CDR2 FYNNEI. The junction had 7 bases not matched to a gene; V was cut back by 5 bases and J by 7 bases. The CDR3 loop reads CASSRGQGLNIQYF. CDR3 DNA sequence: TGTGCCAGCAGTCGCGGACAGGGCTTGAACATTCAGTACTTC.

V and J are TRBV5-6 and TRBJ2-3; TRBD2 aligns across 7 bases. The CDR3 is 16 residues long. The germline V gene encodes CDR1 SGHDT and CDR2 YYEEEE. J gave up 0 bases and V 0 bases, and 4 bases lay outside the gene matches. CDR3 sequence reads: CASSLELSGSTDTQYF. The CDR3 DNA is TGTGCCAGCAGCTTGGAGCTTAGCGGGAGCACAGATACGCAGTATTTT.

In regard to this clone: Other DNA sequences from this sample encode an identical CDR3 as well. V usage is TRBV7-2 and J usage is TRBJ1-4; TRBD1 matches at 7 bases. The CDR3 contains 15 residues. V gave up 0 bases and J gave up 8 bases; unmatched junction bases: 6. Germline CDR1 is SGHTA and CDR2 is FQGNSA. In DNA, the CDR3 is TGTGCCAGCAGCTTAGCGACAGGGTCCGGGGAAAAACTGTTTTTT. Its translation is CASSLATGSGEKLFF.